The 23 T cell receptor beta chains given below trace back to one sample, sequenced in a study of blood T cell repertoires in COVID-19. Generated by immunoSEQ multiplex PCR, the TCRdb table keeps only in-frame clones and is missing some. This sample has a few hundred thousand clones; 87% occur once, and the top ten carry about 9.4%. The material sequenced was PBMCs or T cells enriched from blood (not recorded which). All receptors come from a woman aged 45-60 years who had recovered from COVID-19.

This chain connects TRBV28 to TRBJ1-2; TRBD1 agrees at 9 bases. In germline, CDR1 is MDHEN, CDR2 SYDVKM. This CDR3 comprises 12 residues. Unmatched junction bases numbered 0, after V lost 3 bases and J lost 7 bases. The CDR3 sequence is CASSLTGGGYTF. The CDR3 DNA reads TGTGCCAGCAGTTTGACAGGGGGTGGCTACACCTTC.

Only a few counts were recorded for this clone. This sequence joins TRBV28 and TRBJ1-6, with 10 nucleotides matching TRBD1. The CDR3 is 15 residues long. The V segment lost 6 bases and the J segment 13 bases; nucleotides outside the gene matches: 12. Germline CDR1 is MDHEN and CDR2 is SYDVKM. CDR3 sequence (DNA): TGTGCCAGCAGGCATGCCGGGACAGGGGAAGGTCCCCTCCACTTT. Encoded protein: CASRHAGTGEGPLHF.

A single count supports this clone. This chain uses TRBV4-2 with TRBJ1-2; 7 nucleotides align to TRBD1. Unmatched junction bases numbered 11, after V lost 2 bases and J lost 8 bases. The CDR3 runs 15 residues. Germline V gives CDR1 LGHNA, CDR2 YNFKEQ. The DNA for the CDR3 is TGTGCCAGCAGCCAAACCGACAGGGAGGTCTCGGGCTACACCTTC. Its translation is CASSQTDREVSGYTF.

V usage is TRBV6-2 or TRBV6-3 and J usage is TRBJ1-5; TRBD1 might be the D (5 bases). Trimming took off 5 bases at V and 4 bases at J, with 18 bases between the two ends. The CDR3 has 16 amino acids. The germline CDR1 and CDR2 sequences are MNHEY and SVGEGT. Here the CDR3 DNA reads TGTGCCAGCAGTCCGGCCGGGGGTATTAGTAATCAGCCCCAGCATTTT. Protein sequence: CASSPAGGISNQPQHF.

This clone was seen only a few times. The chain uses TRBV19 and TRBJ2-7, with no clear D. Trimming removed 5 bases at V and 4 bases at J, with 15 bases between. The CDR3 is 14 residues long. CDR1 and CDR2 from the germline V gene are LNHDA and SQIVND (reference sequence). CDR3 DNA sequence: TGTGCCAGTAGTGTAGCCAGCGCTTCTTACGAGCAGTACTTC. It translates to CASSVASASYEQYF.

The chain joins TRBV15 to TRBJ2-3, with D maybe TRBD2 (5 bases). Looked up from germline, CDR1 is LNHNV and CDR2 is YYDKDF (reference sequence). CDR3 size: 16 residues. V was trimmed by 0 bases and J by 6 bases, leaving 16 bases between them. CDR3 in amino acids: CATSRDLGGLGDTQYF. DNA of the CDR3: TGTGCCACCAGCAGAGACTTAGGAGGTCTTGGCGATACGCAGTATTTT.

The J gene is TRBJ1-5, the V gene TRBV28, with a possible D match to TRBD1 (5 bases). CDR1 and CDR2 (germline): MDHEN, SYDVKM. V gave up 1 base and J gave up 4 bases, with 8 bases separating them. The CDR3 is 14 residues long. DNA of the CDR3: TGTGCCAGCAGTTTATCAGGGAGGAATCAGCCCCAGCATTTT. It is translated as CASSLSGRNQPQHF.

Written as DNA, the CDR3 is TGTGCCAGCAGCGATGCCCTCGGGGGGATGAATGAAAAACTGTTTTTT. It yields the protein CASSDALGGMNEKLFF. The chain links TRBV7-9 to TRBJ1-4, with a tentative D call TRBD1 (5 bases). The CDR3 has 16 residues. Deletions cut 5 bases from V and 5 bases from J, with 18 bases between. Germline V gives CDR1 SEHNR, CDR2 FQNEAQ (reference sequence).

V usage is TRBV6-2 or TRBV6-3 and J usage is TRBJ1-2; 9 bases are shared with TRBD1. CDR3 length: 14 residues. V shed 4 bases and J 5 bases; nucleotides not matched to a gene: 5. The germline V gene encodes CDR1 MNHEY and CDR2 SVGEGT. CDR3 loop: CASSSGTGLYGYTF. In DNA form, the CDR3 reads TGTGCCAGCAGTTCCGGGACAGGGTTGTATGGCTACACCTTC.

The V call is TRBV7-3, the J call TRBJ2-7; 9 bases match TRBD1. With V trimmed by 2 bases and J by 3 bases, 5 bases remained unmatched. CDR1 SGHTA and CDR2 FQGTGA come from the germline V gene. The CDR3 covers 15 residues. The CDR3 DNA reads as TGTGCCAGCAGCTTAGTCGGGACAGGGCACTACGAGCAGTACTTC. Its translation: CASSLVGTGHYEQYF.

J is TRBJ2-3 and V is TRBV19, with TRBD2 matching over 9 bases. This CDR3 region has 14 residues. Germline values: CDR1 LNHDA, CDR2 SQIVND (reference sequence). The J segment lost 3 bases and the V segment lost 5 bases, leaving 3 bases of the junction unmatched. The CDR3 DNA follows: TGTGCCAGTAGTGCTAGCGGGGTTACAGATACGCAGTATTTT. Translation gives CASSASGVTDTQYF.

CDR3 amino acids: CASRQDRLTEAFF. The DNA for the CDR3 is TGTGCCAGCAGGCAGGACAGGCTGACTGAAGCTTTCTTT. The V call is TRBV7-9, the J call TRBJ1-1; 7 bases align to TRBD1. Germline loops: CDR1 SEHNR, CDR2 FQNEAQ (reference sequence). V lost 6 bases to trimming and J lost 5 bases; unmatched junction nucleotides: 6. The CDR3 extends over 13 amino acids.

The V and J genes are TRBV4-2 and TRBJ1-3, with D unclear. From germline, CDR1 is LGHNA and CDR2 YNFKEQ. V dropped 0 bases and J dropped 3 bases, with 15 bases sitting between them. This CDR3 has 17 amino acids. For the CDR3, the DNA is TGTGCCAGCAGCCAAGAGCGGACCGAGGGTATTGGAAACACCATATATTTT. This encodes CASSQERTEGIGNTIYF.

This sequence joins TRBV27 and TRBJ2-7; 8 nucleotides align to TRBD2. The CDR3 is 15 residues long. After removal of 5 bases from V and 1 base from J, the junction contained 7 bases not matched to a gene. Germline V gives CDR1 MNHEY, CDR2 SMNVEV (reference sequence). In DNA form, the CDR3 reads TGTGCCAGCAGTGAAGCCAGCGGGGGATCCTACGAGCAGTACTTC. It specifies CASSEASGGSYEQYF.

V usage is TRBV9 and J usage is TRBJ1-1; D remains ambiguous. This CDR3 spans 14 amino acids. Per germline, CDR1 SGDLS and CDR2 YYNGEE. The V end lost 3 bases, the J end lost 1 base, and 10 bases lay between the germline ends. CDR3 DNA sequence: TGTGCCAGCAGCGCCCGGTTCTCGAACACTGAAGCTTTCTTT. It codes for CASSARFSNTEAFF. Combining the CDR3 with reference TRBV9 and TRBJ1-1 gives the whole variable domain DSGVTQTPKHLITATGQRVTLRCSPRSGDLSVYWYQQSLDQGLQFLIQYYNGEERAKGNILERFSAQQFPDLHSELNLSSLELGDSALYFCASSARFSNTEAFFGQGTRLTVV.

CDR3 in DNA: TGTGCCAGCAGCCCTGACAGACAAGAGACCCAGTACTTC. It yields the protein CASSPDRQETQYF. The chain uses TRBV7-3 and TRBJ2-5, with a weak D call TRBD1 (5 bases). The CDR3 totals 13 residues. Germline V gives CDR1 SGHTA, CDR2 FQGTGA. Trimming shortened V by 5 bases and J by 2 bases, and 9 bases separated the two germline ends.

This chain joins TRBV30 and TRBJ2-2; 9 nucleotides agree with TRBD1. J gave up 1 base and V 3 bases, and 18 bases lay outside the gene matches. Germline V lookup: CDR1 GTSNPN, CDR2 SVGIG (reference sequence). This CDR3 has 20 amino acids. This CDR3 is CAWRGRRDRVRGKNTGELFF. The CDR3 DNA reads as TGTGCCTGGAGAGGACGTCGGGACAGGGTAAGGGGGAAGAACACCGGGGAGCTGTTTTTT. Variable domain in full (rest from reference TRBV30 and TRBJ2-2): SQTIHQWPATLVQPVGSPLSLECTVEGTSNPNLYWYRQAAGRGLQLLFYSVGIGQISSEVPQNLSASRPQDRQFILSSKKLLLSDSGFYLCAWRGRRDRVRGKNTGELFFGEGSRLTVL.

J is TRBJ1-2 and V is TRBV7-9, with a tentative D call TRBD1 (5 bases). Trimming cost V 4 bases and J 8 bases, with 20 bases left between them. Per the germline V gene, CDR1 is SEHNR and CDR2 is FQNEAQ (reference sequence). This CDR3 has 15 residues. The CDR3 DNA reads TGTGCCAGCAGCTCCGCTATGGGCGGCGGGGACGGCTACACCTTC. It codes for CASSSAMGGGDGYTF.

This clone appeared a few times. The chain links TRBV18 to TRBJ2-2; D ambiguous. The CDR3 covers 14 residues. Between the trimmed V and J ends, which lost 3 bases and 6 bases, there was a span of 11 bases. Per germline, CDR1 KGHSH and CDR2 LQKENI. Here the CDR3 reads CASSPPSVAGELFF. CDR3 DNA sequence: TGTGCCAGCTCACCTCCTTCGGTGGCCGGGGAGCTGTTTTTT.

This clone has just a few counts. V and J are TRBV30 and TRBJ2-1, with D perhaps matching TRBD1 (5 bases). The ends were cut back, 0 bases at V and 4 bases at J, with 13 bases in the middle. In germline, CDR1 is GTSNPN, CDR2 SVGIG (reference sequence). CDR3 size: 15 residues. CDR3 protein: CAWSVTRAPYNEQFF. The CDR3 nucleotides are TGTGCCTGGAGTGTAACCAGGGCCCCTTACAATGAGCAGTTCTTC.

The J gene is TRBJ1-2, the V gene TRBV19; 9 bases are a match to TRBD1. After removal of 3 bases from V and 8 bases from J, the junction contained 7 bases not matched to a gene. CDR1 and CDR2 from the germline V gene are LNHDA and SQIVND (reference sequence). The CDR3 has 14 amino acids. The CDR3 region is CASSITGTGNGYTF. The CDR3 nucleotides read TGTGCCAGTAGTATCACCGGGACAGGGAACGGCTACACCTTC.

J is TRBJ1-5 and V is TRBV28; tentative D call: TRBD1 (6 bases). The ends were cut back, 2 bases at V and 6 bases at J, with 14 bases in the middle. This CDR3 is 15 amino acids long. Germline V gene sequence: CDR1 MDHEN, CDR2 SYDVKM. CDR3 nucleotide sequence: TGTGCCAGCAGTTTAAGGCAGGGGAGCGGTCAGCCCCAGCATTTT. Its translation is CASSLRQGSGQPQHF.

This chain uses TRBV28 with TRBJ1-1, with a weak D call TRBD1 (5 bases). The V end lost 2 bases, the J end lost 1 base, and 11 bases lay between the germline ends. Germline V gives CDR1 MDHEN, CDR2 SYDVKM. CDR3 length: 15 amino acids. CDR3 DNA sequence: TGTGCCAGCAGTTTAGGCGGAACAGGGAACACTGAAGCTTTCTTT. Amino acids: CASSLGGTGNTEAFF.